The sequence of this TCR beta chain was determined in a study of beta chain features in type 1 diabetes. In the study overall: Age, gender and cell yields were similar between patients and healthy donors. Study-wide results and limits: Sequencing of cDNA might inflate the share of cells that strongly express TCR. Naive, central memory and Treg TCRB repertoires appeared more alike in patients than in healthy donors.

Via CD45RO/CCR7/CD25/CD127/CD95/CD27, cells of the CD4+ naive, central memory, regulatory and stem cell-like memory subsets were sorted. With respect to this clone: Its antigen is undetermined.

Germline-derived CDR1 and CDR2 are LNHDA and SQIVND (reference sequence). CDR3 size: 12 residues. Deletions cut 5 bases from V and 4 bases from J, with 8 bases between. Expressed TCRB transcripts were sequenced because the entire RNA isolate underwent reverse transcription. Data came from immunoSEQ multiplex PCR; TCRdb stores just in-frame clones and leaves some out. This sample carries under 250,000 clones, roughly 15% of them seen once, and the ten largest clones take roughly 0.028%. The chain is built from TRBV19 and TRBJ1-1, with no clear D. The clonotype was recovered from a woman in her thirties or forties in good health. The material sequenced was naive CD4+ T cells from blood. The CDR3 bases are TGTGCCAGTAGTTCGGTTGGCACTGAAGCTTTCTTT. Amino acids: CASSSVGTEAFF.